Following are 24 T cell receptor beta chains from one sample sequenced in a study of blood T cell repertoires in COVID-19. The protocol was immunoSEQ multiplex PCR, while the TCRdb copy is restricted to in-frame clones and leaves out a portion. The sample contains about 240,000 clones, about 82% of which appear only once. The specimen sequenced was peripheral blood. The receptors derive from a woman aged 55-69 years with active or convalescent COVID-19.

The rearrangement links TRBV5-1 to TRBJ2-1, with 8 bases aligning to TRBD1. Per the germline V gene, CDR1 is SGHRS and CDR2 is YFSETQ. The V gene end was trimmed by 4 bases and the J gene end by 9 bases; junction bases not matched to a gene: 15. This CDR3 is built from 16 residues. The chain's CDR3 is CASSPAPHSTGGEQFF. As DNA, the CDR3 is TGCGCCAGCAGCCCGGCCCCGCACAGTACAGGGGGTGAGCAGTTCTTC.

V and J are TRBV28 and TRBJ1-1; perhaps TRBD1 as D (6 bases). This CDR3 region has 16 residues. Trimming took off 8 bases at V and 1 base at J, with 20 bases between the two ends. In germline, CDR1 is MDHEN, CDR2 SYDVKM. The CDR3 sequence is CASSRSEGRGNTEAFF. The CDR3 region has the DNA TGTGCCAGCTCCCGAAGCGAGGGCAGGGGGAACACTGAAGCTTTCTTT. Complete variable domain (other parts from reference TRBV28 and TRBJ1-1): DVKVTQSSRYLVKRTGEKVFLECVQDMDHENMFWYRQDPGLGLRLIYFSYDVKMKEKGDIPEGYSVSREKKERFSLILESASTNQTSMYLCASSRSEGRGNTEAFFGQGTRLTVV.

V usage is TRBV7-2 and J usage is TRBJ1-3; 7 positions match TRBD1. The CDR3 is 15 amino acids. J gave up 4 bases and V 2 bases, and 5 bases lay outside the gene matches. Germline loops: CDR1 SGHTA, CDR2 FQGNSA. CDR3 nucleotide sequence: TGTGCCAGCAGCTTATCGACAGGGACCGGAAACACCATATATTTT. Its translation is CASSLSTGTGNTIYF.

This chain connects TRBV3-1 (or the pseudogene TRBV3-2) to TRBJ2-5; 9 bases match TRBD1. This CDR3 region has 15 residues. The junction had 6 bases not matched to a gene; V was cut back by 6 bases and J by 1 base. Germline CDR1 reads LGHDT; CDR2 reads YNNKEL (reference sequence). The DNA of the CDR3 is TGTGCCAGCAGTGACAGGGGGGACCCCCAAGAGACCCAGTACTTC. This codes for CASSDRGDPQETQYF.

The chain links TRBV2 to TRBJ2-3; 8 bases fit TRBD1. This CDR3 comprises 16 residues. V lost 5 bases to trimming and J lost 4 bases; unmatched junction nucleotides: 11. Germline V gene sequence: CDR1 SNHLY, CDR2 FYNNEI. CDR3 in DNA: TGTGCCAGCAGTCCGACAGGGGTGGCTCTGTCAGATACGCAGTATTTT. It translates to CASSPTGVALSDTQYF.

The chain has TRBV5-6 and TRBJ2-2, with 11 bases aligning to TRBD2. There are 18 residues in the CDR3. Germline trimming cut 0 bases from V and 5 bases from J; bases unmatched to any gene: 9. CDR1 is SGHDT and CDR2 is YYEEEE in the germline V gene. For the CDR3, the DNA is TGTGCCAGCAGCTTGGGCGGGAGACTAGCGGGGAGGACCGGGGAGCTGTTTTTT. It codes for CASSLGGRLAGRTGELFF.

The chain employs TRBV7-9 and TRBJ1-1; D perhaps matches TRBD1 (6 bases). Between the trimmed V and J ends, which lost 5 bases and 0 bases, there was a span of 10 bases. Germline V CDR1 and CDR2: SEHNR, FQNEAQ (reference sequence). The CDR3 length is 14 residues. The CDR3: CASSPNRVNTEAFF. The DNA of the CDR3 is TGTGCCAGCAGCCCCAACAGGGTGAACACTGAAGCTTTCTTT.

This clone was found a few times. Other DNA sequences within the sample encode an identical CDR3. CDR3 DNA sequence: TGTGCCAGCAGCTTAGATAGAGACACTGAAGCTTTCTTT. The encoded protein is CASSLDRDTEAFF. The chain carries TRBV11-2 and TRBJ1-1; D not certain. Germline CDR1 reads SGHAT; CDR2 reads FQNNGV. Trimming removed 0 bases at V and 3 bases at J, with 5 bases between. The CDR3 loop spans 13 amino acids.

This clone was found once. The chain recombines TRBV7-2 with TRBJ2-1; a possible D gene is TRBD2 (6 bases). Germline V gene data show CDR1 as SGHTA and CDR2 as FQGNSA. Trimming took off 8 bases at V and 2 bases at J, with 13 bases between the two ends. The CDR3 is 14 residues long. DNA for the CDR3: TGTGCCAGCGGGACTCCGTCCGCCTACAATGAGCAGTTCTTC. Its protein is CASGTPSAYNEQFF.

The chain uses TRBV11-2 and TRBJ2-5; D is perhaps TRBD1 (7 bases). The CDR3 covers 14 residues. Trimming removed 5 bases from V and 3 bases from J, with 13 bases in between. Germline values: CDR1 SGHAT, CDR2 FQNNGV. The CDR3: CASSVGGGEETQYF. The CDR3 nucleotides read TGTGCCAGCAGCGTAGGGGGCGGGGAAGAGACCCAGTACTTC. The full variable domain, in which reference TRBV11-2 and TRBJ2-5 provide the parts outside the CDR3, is EAGVAQSPRYKIIEKRQSVAFWCNPISGHATLYWYQQILGQGPKLLIQFQNNGVVDDSQLPKDRFSAERLKGVDSTLKIQPAKLEDSAVYLCASSVGGGEETQYFGPGTRLLVL.

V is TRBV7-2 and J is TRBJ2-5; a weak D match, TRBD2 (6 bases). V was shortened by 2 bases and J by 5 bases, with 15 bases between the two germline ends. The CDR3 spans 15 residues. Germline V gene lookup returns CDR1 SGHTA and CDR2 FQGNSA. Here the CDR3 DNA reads TGTGCCAGCAGCTTAAGTGCGGGGAGTGAGGAGACCCAGTACTTC. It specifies CASSLSAGSEETQYF. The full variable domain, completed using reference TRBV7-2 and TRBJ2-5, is GAGVSQSPSNKVTEKGKDVELRCDPISGHTALYWYRQSLGQGLEFLIYFQGNSAPDKSGLPSDRFSAERTGGSVSTLTIQRTQQEDSAVYLCASSLSAGSEETQYFGPGTRLLVL.

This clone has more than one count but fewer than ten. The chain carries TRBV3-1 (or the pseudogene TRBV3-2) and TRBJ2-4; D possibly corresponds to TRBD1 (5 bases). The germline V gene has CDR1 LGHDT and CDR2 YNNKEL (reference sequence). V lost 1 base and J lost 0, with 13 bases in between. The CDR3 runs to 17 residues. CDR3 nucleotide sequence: TGTGCCAGCAGCCAAGGGCCCCGACAGATAGCCAAAAACATTCAGTACTTC. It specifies CASSQGPRQIAKNIQYF.

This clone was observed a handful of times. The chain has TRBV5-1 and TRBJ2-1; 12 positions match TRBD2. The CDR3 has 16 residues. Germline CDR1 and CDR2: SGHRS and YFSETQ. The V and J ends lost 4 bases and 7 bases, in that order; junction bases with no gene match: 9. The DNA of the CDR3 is TGCGCCAGCAGCGGCTCTAGCGGGGGGGCCACGAATGAGCAGTTCTTC. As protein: CASSGSSGGATNEQFF.

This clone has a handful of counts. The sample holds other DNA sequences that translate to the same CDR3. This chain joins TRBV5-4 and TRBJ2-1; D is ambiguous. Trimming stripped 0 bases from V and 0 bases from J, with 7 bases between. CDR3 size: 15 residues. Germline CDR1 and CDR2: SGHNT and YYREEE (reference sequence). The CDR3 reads CASSLGGSSYNEQFF. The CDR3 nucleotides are TGTGCCAGCAGCTTGGGCGGAAGCTCCTACAATGAGCAGTTCTTC.

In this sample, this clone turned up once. The chain's CDR3 is CASSRLTHSNYGYTF. The CDR3 DNA is TGCGCCAGCAGCCGCCTGACGCACAGCAACTATGGCTACACCTTC. The chain uses TRBV4-1 and TRBJ1-2; D is ambiguous. The CDR3 spans 15 residues. Trimming took 4 bases from V and 2 from J, leaving 14 bases between them. Germline V gene lookup returns CDR1 MGHRA and CDR2 YSYEKL.

The CDR3 sequence: CASSDSGTYNEQFF. CDR3 bases: TGTGCCAGCAGTGATAGCGGTACCTACAATGAGCAGTTCTTC. This chain links TRBV25-1 with TRBJ2-1; weak D call: TRBD2 (6 bases). This CDR3 comprises 14 residues. Germline loops: CDR1 MGHDK, CDR2 SYGVNS. Trimming took 3 bases from V and 2 from J, leaving 8 bases between them. Full variable domain (outside the CDR3, taken from reference TRBV25-1 and TRBJ2-1): EADIYQTPRYLVIGTGKKITLECSQTMGHDKMYWYQQDPGMELHLIHYSYGVNSTEKGDLSSESTVSRIRTEHFPLTLESARPSHTSQYLCASSDSGTYNEQFFGPGTRLTVL.

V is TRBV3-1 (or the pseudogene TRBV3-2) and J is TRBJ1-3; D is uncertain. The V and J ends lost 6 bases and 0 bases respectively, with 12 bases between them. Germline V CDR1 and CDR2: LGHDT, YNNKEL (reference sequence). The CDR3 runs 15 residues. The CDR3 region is CASSDTPTSGNTIYF. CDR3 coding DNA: TGTGCCAGCAGTGACACACCAACCTCTGGAAACACCATATATTTT.

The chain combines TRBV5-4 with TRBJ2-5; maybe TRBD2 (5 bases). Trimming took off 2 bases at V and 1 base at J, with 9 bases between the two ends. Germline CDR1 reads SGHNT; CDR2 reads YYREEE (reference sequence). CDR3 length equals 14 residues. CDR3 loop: CASSLVSAQETQYF. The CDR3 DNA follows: TGTGCCAGCAGCTTAGTTAGCGCCCAAGAGACCCAGTACTTC.

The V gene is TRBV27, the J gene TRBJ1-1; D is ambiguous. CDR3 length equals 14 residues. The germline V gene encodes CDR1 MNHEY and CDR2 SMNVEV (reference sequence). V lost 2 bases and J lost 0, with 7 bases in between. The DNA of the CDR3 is TGTGCCAGCAGTTTAGGGCAAATGAACACTGAAGCTTTCTTT. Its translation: CASSLGQMNTEAFF.

Written as DNA, the CDR3 is TGCGCCAGCAGCTTGGAATCACCAGGGGATGTAGCAGATACGCAGTATTTT. This translates into CASSLESPGDVADTQYF. V is TRBV5-1 and J is TRBJ2-3; possibly TRBD1 for D (6 bases). CDR1 and CDR2 (germline): SGHRS, YFSETQ. V lost 0 bases to trimming and J lost 4 bases, with 18 bases between them. The CDR3 consists of 17 residues.

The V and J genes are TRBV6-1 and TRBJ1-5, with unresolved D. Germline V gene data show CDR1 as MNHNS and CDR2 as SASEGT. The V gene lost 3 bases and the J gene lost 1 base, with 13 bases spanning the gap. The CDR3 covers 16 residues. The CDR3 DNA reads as TGTGCCAGCAGTGAGGCGGTTGGCGGAAGCAATCAGCCCCAGCATTTT. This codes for CASSEAVGGSNQPQHF.

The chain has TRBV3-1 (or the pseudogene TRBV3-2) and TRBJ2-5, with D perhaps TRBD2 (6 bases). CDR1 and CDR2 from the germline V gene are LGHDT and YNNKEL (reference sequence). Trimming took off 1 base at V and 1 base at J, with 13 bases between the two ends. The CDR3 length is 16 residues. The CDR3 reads CASSQVIADFQETQYF. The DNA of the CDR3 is TGTGCCAGCAGCCAAGTCATAGCGGACTTCCAAGAGACCCAGTACTTC.

The CDR3 reads CASSLAGRASTDTQYF. The CDR3 nucleotides are TGCGCCAGCAGCTTGGCCGGGAGGGCCAGCACAGATACGCAGTATTTT. The V gene is TRBV5-1, the J gene TRBJ2-3; 8 bases map to TRBD2. The CDR3 sequence is 16 residues long. The trim removed 0 bases at V and 0 bases at J, leaving 3 bases unmatched. Looked up from germline, CDR1 is SGHRS and CDR2 is YFSETQ. The variable domain in full, completed from reference TRBV5-1 and TRBJ2-3, reads KAGVTQTPRYLIKTRGQQVTLSCSPISGHRSVSWYQQTPGQGLQFLFEYFSETQRNKGNFPGRFSGRQFSNSRSEMNVSTLELGDSALYLCASSLAGRASTDTQYFGPGTRLTVL.

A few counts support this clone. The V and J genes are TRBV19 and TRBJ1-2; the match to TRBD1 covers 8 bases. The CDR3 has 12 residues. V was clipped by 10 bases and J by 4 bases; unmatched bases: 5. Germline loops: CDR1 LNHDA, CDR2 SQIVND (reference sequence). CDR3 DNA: TGTGCCACCGCGGACAGGGTCTATGGCTACACCTTC. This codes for CATADRVYGYTF.